This is a list of T cell receptor beta chains from one sample in a study of blood T cell repertoires in COVID-19. Measured with immunoSEQ multiplex PCR; TCRdb has only the in-frame clones, and not every one. The sample shows approximately 130,000 clones, roughly three quarters of them seen only once. Sequencing was done on a sample of peripheral blood. The receptors originated from a man at least 80 years old with acute or convalescent COVID-19. The CDR3 runs from the conserved cysteine through the conserved F or W. D genes are given only for firm matches. For some rows the clone size is stated as once, few or many, or as a class when expanded; others skip it.

j_call | clone_size | d_call | v_call | cdr3_aa | cdr3_nt
TRBJ1-1 | few | TRBD1 | TRBV5-1 | CASSSQGEALMNTEAFF | TGCGCCAGCAGCTCGCAGGGGGAGGCCTTGATGAACACTGAAGCTTTCTTT
TRBJ1-1 | NA | TRBD1 | TRBV5-4 | CASSLDRVTEAFF | TGTGCCAGCAGCCTGGACAGGGTGACTGAAGCTTTCTTT
TRBJ2-3 | NA | TRBD1 | TRBV19 | CASSIQGAPSSSTDTQYF | TGTGCCAGTAGTATACAGGGGGCGCCTAGTTCATCCACAGATACGCAGTATTTT
TRBJ2-2 | many | TRBD2 | TRBV9 | CASSQREGGELFF | TGTGCCAGCAGCCAGAGGGAGGGCGGGGAGCTGTTTTTT
TRBJ2-3 | NA | TRBD2 | TRBV4-2 | CASSQGGLVRTDTQYF | TGTGCCAGCAGCCAAGGCGGACTAGTCCGCACAGATACGCAGTATTTT
TRBJ1-2 | NA | NA | TRBV19 | CASSRQPTSYGYTF | TGTGCCAGTAGTAGACAGCCAACGTCCTATGGCTACACCTTC
TRBJ2-7 | NA | NA | TRBV6-6 | CASSRGGGAAITYEQYF | TGTGCCAGCAGTCGAGGGGGGGGAGCCGCCATCACCTACGAGCAGTACTTC
TRBJ1-6 | few | NA | TRBV2 | CASRTGPENSPLHF | TGTGCCAGCAGAACAGGACCCGAGAATTCACCCCTCCACTTT
TRBJ1-6 | NA | NA | TRBV6-1 | CASSEVLNSPLHF | TGTGCCAGCAGTGAAGTCTTAAATTCACCCCTCCACTTT
TRBJ2-7 | NA | TRBD1 | TRBV19 | CANPGQPVSYEQYF | TGTGCCAACCCGGGACAGCCAGTCTCCTACGAGCAGTACTTC
TRBJ1-6 | once | TRBD1 | TRBV6-2/TRBV6-3 | CASSKERDSRSPLHF | TGTGCCAGCAGTAAAGAACGGGACAGTCGTTCACCCCTCCACTTT
TRBJ2-2 | NA | NA | TRBV28 | CASSFLSSLGELFF | TGTGCCAGCAGTTTCCTCTCTTCGTTGGGGGAGCTGTTTTTT
TRBJ2-3 | NA | TRBD1 | TRBV5-6 | CASSHTGTGVVDTQYF | TGTGCCAGCAGCCATACCGGGACAGGCGTGGTGGATACGCAGTATTTT
TRBJ2-3 | NA | TRBD2 | TRBV2 | CASTRTSLSTDTQYF | TGTGCCAGCACCAGGACTAGCCTTAGCACAGATACGCAGTATTTT
TRBJ2-5 | NA | TRBD2 | TRBV19 | CASSTSGGMETQYF | TGTGCCAGTAGTACTAGCGGGGGGATGGAGACCCAGTACTTC
TRBJ2-3 | NA | TRBD2 | TRBV4-1 | CASSPATSGGTTDTQYF | TGCGCCAGCAGCCCCGCGACTAGCGGGGGGACCACAGATACGCAGTATTTT
TRBJ1-3 | once | NA | TRBV6-6 | CASSWTVSGNTIYF | TGTGCCAGCAGTTGGACAGTCTCTGGAAACACCATATATTTT
TRBJ2-2 | NA | NA | TRBV7-2 | CASSFRNTGELFF | TGTGCCAGCAGCTTCAGGAACACCGGGGAGCTGTTTTTT
TRBJ2-1 | few | TRBD2 | TRBV27 | CASSYAAGGLNSEQFF | TGTGCCAGCAGTTACGCAGCGGGGGGGCTTAATAGTGAGCAGTTCTTC
TRBJ2-3 | NA | NA | TRBV9 | CASSPFQGTLSDTQYF | TGTGCCAGCAGCCCATTTCAGGGTACTTTATCAGATACGCAGTATTTT